These 9 T cell receptor beta chains were all obtained from the same sample, sequenced in a study of spatial heterogeneity in lung cancer (dated by TCRdb to the late 2010s). The time point label of this sample denotes: sample taken at primary tumor resection. For TCR sequencing, whole RNA was extracted from tumor and nontumor lung tissue, or from cryopreserved PBMC samples, and no cell sorting was done. Receptor libraries were prepared by 5' RACE. TCRdb names NextSeq 500 as the instrument used. Using fastp trimming at Q25 and MiXCR clonotype assembly, TCRdb reanalyzed the public sequencing data and kept in-frame beta chains. Every distinct CDR3 protein forms one entry, paired with its most common genes and DNA. The sample table holds roughly 6,900 distinct CDR3 sequences, of which approximately 5% were seen once. In total, the top ten clones hold just over 8% of the sample. Sample: normal lung tissue next to the tumor, taken at surgery. The receptors were gathered from a female donor with early-stage non-small cell lung cancer.

This clonotype showed up many times. The chain couples TRBV9 to TRBJ2-1; D is possibly TRBD2 (6 bases). V lost 1 base to trimming and J lost 4 bases, with 21 bases between them. Germline CDR1 SGDLS, CDR2 YYNGEE. CDR3 length: 18 amino acids. CDR3 sequence reads: CASSVPQLAGLDYNEQFF. The CDR3 DNA follows: TGTGCCAGCAGCGTACCACAGCTGGCGGGACTCGATTACAATGAGCAGTTCTTC.

This clonotype was seen at least ten times. A junction boundary mismatches the germline segment, possibly from a read error. The chain couples TRBV20-1 to TRBJ2-7; TRBD2 matches at 7 bases. This CDR3 has 15 residues. The germline V gene has CDR1 DFQATT and CDR2 SNEGSKA (reference sequence). The CDR3 sequence is CSARDPGGPTYEQYF. DNA for the CDR3: TGCAGTGCCAGAGACCCGGGAGGTCCGACCTACGAGCAGTACTTC.

This clonotype is medium-sized. The gene calls are TRBV20-1 and TRBJ1-1, with 8 bases fitting TRBD1. The germline V gene encodes CDR1 DFQATT and CDR2 SNEGSKA (reference sequence). This CDR3 spans 14 amino acids. V lost 0 bases to trimming and J lost 4 bases; unmatched junction nucleotides: 4. The CDR3: CSAREQGAGTEAFF. The CDR3 region has the DNA TGCAGTGCTAGAGAGCAGGGGGCGGGCACTGAAGCTTTCTTT.

This clonotype is medium-sized. This sequence joins TRBV11-2 and TRBJ1-5; D ambiguous. Germline-derived CDR1 and CDR2 are SGHAT and FQNNGV. The CDR3 is 15 residues long. The V and J ends lost 1 base and 4 bases respectively, with 11 bases between them. Here the CDR3 DNA reads TGTGCCAGCAGCTTAGTTGCCGGGGAAAATCAGCCCCAGCATTTT. As protein: CASSLVAGENQPQHF.

This clonotype is classed as large. CDR3 in amino acids: CASSLEGLGGNNEQFF. The CDR3 nucleotides read TGCGCCAGCAGCTTGGAGGGGCTAGGCGGCAACAATGAGCAGTTCTTC. The gene calls are TRBV5-1 and TRBJ2-1; the D gene is possibly TRBD1 (5 bases). The V gene's germline CDR1 is SGHRS and CDR2 YFSETQ. The ends were cut back, 0 bases at V and 5 bases at J, with 15 bases in the middle. This CDR3 comprises 16 residues.

This clonotype appeared many times. The V gene is TRBV10-3, the J gene TRBJ1-2, with D possibly being TRBD1 (5 bases). V was shortened by 10 bases and J by 6 bases, with 21 bases between the two germline ends. The CDR3 is 14 amino acids. From germline, CDR1 is ENHRY and CDR2 SYGVKD. CDR3 sequence reads: CATNTGGRGDGYTF. In DNA, the CDR3 is TGTGCCACCAATACTGGGGGTAGAGGCGATGGCTACACCTTC.

The V gene is TRBV12-3 or TRBV12-4, the J gene TRBJ2-3; no clear D gene. This CDR3 has 13 amino acids. V dropped 3 bases and J dropped 3 bases, with 7 bases sitting between them. This CDR3 reads CASSFGETDTQYF. DNA for the CDR3: TGTGCCAGCAGTTTTGGCGAGACAGATACGCAGTATTTT.

The chain carries TRBV29-1 and TRBJ2-3, with D perhaps matching TRBD1 (6 bases). V dropped 2 bases and J dropped 10 bases, with 10 bases sitting between them. Looked up from germline, CDR1 is SQVTM and CDR2 is ANQGSEA. This CDR3 has 11 residues. The CDR3 spells CSVESSGAQYF. Written as DNA, the CDR3 is TGCAGCGTTGAATCCTCAGGGGCGCAGTATTTT.

By share of the sample, this clonotype is medium-sized. The genes are TRBV27 and TRBJ1-1; 9 bases are shared with TRBD1. Trimming at V came to 5 bases and at J to 4 bases, leaving 8 bases not matched to a gene. CDR3 length equals 15 residues. Germline values: CDR1 MNHEY, CDR2 SMNVEV (reference sequence). The CDR3 DNA reads TGTGCCAGCAGTATGCAACAGGGGGCGATCACTGAAGCTTTCTTT. This codes for CASSMQQGAITEAFF.